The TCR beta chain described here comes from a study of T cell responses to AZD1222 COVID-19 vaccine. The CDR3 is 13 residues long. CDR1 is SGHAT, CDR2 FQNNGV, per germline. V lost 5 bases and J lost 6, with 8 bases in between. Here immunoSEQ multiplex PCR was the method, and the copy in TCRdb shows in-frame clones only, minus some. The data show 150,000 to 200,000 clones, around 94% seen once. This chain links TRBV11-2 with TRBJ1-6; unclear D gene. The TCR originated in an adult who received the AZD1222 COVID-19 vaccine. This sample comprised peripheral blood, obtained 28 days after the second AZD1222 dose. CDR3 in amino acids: CASSREPNSPLHF. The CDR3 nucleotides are TGTGCCAGCAGCCGAGAACCTAATTCACCCCTCCACTTT. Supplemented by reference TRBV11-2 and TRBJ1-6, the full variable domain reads EAGVAQSPRYKIIEKRQSVAFWCNPISGHATLYWYQQILGQGPKLLIQFQNNGVVDDSQLPKDRFSAERLKGVDSTLKIQPAKLEDSAVYLCASSREPNSPLHFGNGTRLTVT.